This T cell receptor beta chain was captured in a study of regulatory T cells in long-lasting Graves disease (TCRdb year 2021). For the study in its entirety: Persistent Graves' disease was defined as persistently positive TSH receptor autoantibodies together with antithyroid drug treatment for over 5 years. This study used TCR sequencing and RNA sequencing of peripheral blood to compare persistent Graves' disease patients against newly diagnosed Graves' disease patients. The study took place in China and was registered as a clinical trial. A total of 33 samples were covered by TCR sequencing, comprising approximately 13 persistent and approximately 20 newly diagnosed Graves' disease patients. Antithyroid drugs had been taken for about 9.7 years on average by persistent Graves' disease patients in the clinical cohort.

Receptor libraries were prepared by multiplex PCR. Data came from an Illumina HiSeq 4000. To build TCR beta libraries, CDR3 regions were amplified by Arm-PCR using iRepertoire HTBI primers. Gel purification was performed on PCR products prior to sequencing. Processing in the source paper ran as follows. Gene usage analysis of CDR3 amino acid clonotypes used the approximately 62 TRBV and around 14 TRBJ segments found across samples. COPE and FqMerger were used to merge filtered high-quality paired reads into contigs. Contigs were aligned with BLAST to IMGT TRBV, TRBD and TRBJ reference genes, and CDR3 was defined per IMGT. Any clonotype with a frequency above 0.1% was classified as a highly expanded clone. Shannon entropy was used to measure repertoire diversity, and the Gini coefficient was used to measure V-J evenness. Public clonotypes were defined as clonotypes shared by more than one individual. TCRdb trimmed the raw reads at Q25, called clones with MiXCR and kept productive beta chains. Rows are unified per CDR3 protein, each entry keeping the most common DNA and genes. For this entry, the V and J calls and clone size follow TCRdb and not the study's own pipeline. In all, the sample holds about 460,000 distinct CDR3 sequences, and approximately 22% of those were seen once. The biggest ten clones account for approximately 14% of the sample.

Study-wide findings and limitations: Compared with newly diagnosed patients, persistent Graves' disease patients had lower TCR Shannon entropy and fewer highly expanded clones, which suggests clonal expansion. Only the TCR beta chain was sequenced and analyzed. Patients with persistent disease shared more public clonotypes (around 3,000) than newly diagnosed patients did (around 980). Only peripheral blood was studied, because thyroid tissue, the primary lesion, was inaccessible. The small sample size was acknowledged by the authors as a limitation that may reduce accuracy. Persistent disease showed preferential use of TRBV28, TRBJ1-2 and TRBJ2-5, whereas newly diagnosed disease favored TRBV20-1 and TRBJ2-1.

V and J are truncated by 6 bases and 0 bases respectively, leaving an intervening sequence of 15 bases. Sequences SQVTM (CDR1) and ANQGSEA (CDR2) are obtained from the germline V gene. From the cysteine through the phenylalanine, the CDR3 covers 15 amino acids. Here the CDR3 DNA is all that survives: 45 bases in frame from base 1. Interpreted using the paper, the time point label stands for: persistent/refractory GD, antithyroid drugs over 5 years with positive TRAb. RNA was extracted from PBMCs in TRIzol for both TCR sequencing and RNA sequencing. The diagnosis of Graves' disease followed American Thyroid Association guidelines. The patients came from an endocrinology department in Xi'an, China. From each patient, about 9 milliliters of peripheral blood was collected into an EDTA anticoagulant tube. Ficoll Paque Plus density gradient separation was used to isolate PBMCs, and no further T cell sorting was performed. RNA quality was checked with an Agilent 2100 Bioanalyzer and agarose gel, and concentration with a NanoDrop 2000.

On this clonotype: No cognate antigen has been identified for it. The input lacks base qualities; no much larger clone sits a single base away.

This specimen was peripheral blood mononuclear cells (PBMCs), taken when the disease was refractory, from a patient treated with antithyroid drugs. The sequence joins TRBV29-1 to TRBJ1-3; the D gene lacks a confident call. This clonotype was obtained from a female donor with Graves disease. The DNA sequence is as follows: TGCAGCGTCTCACAGCTTACCGACTCTGGAAACACCATATATTTT. Protein translation: CSVSQLTDSGNTIYF.